This T cell receptor (beta chain) was captured in a study of OX40 agonist ivuxolimab in advanced cancers. Profiled with immunoSEQ multiplex PCR; TCRdb holds only in-frame clones, not every one. In the table there are more than 45,000 clones, approximately 81% of which are singletons. Autoimmune disease history or systemic immunosuppression meant exclusion. V was clipped by 4 bases and J by 4 bases; unmatched bases: 18. Germline assignment: CDR1 SGHRS and CDR2 YFSETQ. The CDR3 covers 18 residues. V usage is TRBV5-1 and J usage is TRBJ2-3, with 7 nucleotides matching TRBD2. The sequencing here drew on CD4+ or CD8+ T cells sorted from blood, taken in a trial of the OX40 agonist ivuxolimab. The sequence was collected from an adult with an advanced solid tumor such as melanoma, head and neck, liver or kidney cancer. CDR3 region: CASSPLSSGGSVADTQYF. The CDR3 bases are TGCGCCAGCAGCCCGCTGTCGAGTGGCGGGAGTGTCGCAGATACGCAGTATTTT.